The 27 T cell receptor beta chains below come from one sample, sequenced in a study of identical twins. A single record per CDR3 protein comes from TCRdb applying MiXCR to the 5' RACE reads. This table has 690,000 or so distinct CDR3 sequences, approximately 6.1% appearing once. The sequenced sample consisted of naive T cells sorted from blood. Receptors were obtained from a man aged 18-30 years in good health.

This clonotype turned up a few times. V gene TRBV29-1 combines with J gene TRBJ1-2; unclear D gene. CDR3 size: 16 residues. V lost 6 bases and J lost 0, with 20 bases in between. CDR1 is SQVTM, CDR2 ANQGSEA, per germline. CDR3 in DNA: TGCAGCGTAACGTTGGGTGGTGCTCTGACTAACTATGGCTACACCTTC. This gives the protein CSVTLGGALTNYGYTF.

The sample holds many counts of this clonotype. V and J are TRBV12-3 or TRBV12-4 and TRBJ2-7; 9 nucleotides agree with TRBD1. The CDR3 has 14 residues. V trimming: 5 bases; J trimming: 6 bases; junction bases outside the gene matches: 8. The CDR3 is CASSPGTGSIEQYF. The CDR3 bases are TGTGCCAGCAGTCCCGGGACAGGGTCCATCGAGCAGTACTTC.

This clonotype was detected many times. The chain employs TRBV11-3 and TRBJ2-7; the D gene is possibly TRBD2 (6 bases). V lost 5 bases to trimming and J lost 4 bases, with 15 bases between them. The CDR3 has 14 amino acids. CDR1 SGHNT and CDR2 YENEEA come from the germline V gene. The CDR3 is CASSPWASDYEQYV. The CDR3 nucleotides read TGTGCCAGCAGCCCCTGGGCTAGCGATTACGAGCAGTACGTC.

This clonotype has only one observation. CDR3 sequence: CASSYPQGMPLREQYV. CDR3 bases: TGTGCCAGCAGCTACCCACAGGGGATGCCCTTAAGGGAGCAGTACGTC. The chain carries TRBV5-6 and TRBJ2-7; 7 bases are a match to TRBD1. V dropped 3 bases and J dropped 7; count of bases not matched to a gene: 16. This CDR3 comprises 16 residues. Per germline, CDR1 SGHDT and CDR2 YYEEEE.

The table lists this clonotype with many counts. The chain couples TRBV12-3 or TRBV12-4 to TRBJ1-1; 9 nucleotides align to TRBD1. The CDR3 is 14 residues long. The V and J ends lost 7 bases and 4 bases, in that order; junction bases with no gene match: 7. CDR3 protein: CASTRDRVGTEAFF. DNA of the CDR3: TGTGCCAGCACCAGGGACAGGGTTGGCACTGAAGCTTTCTTT.

The CDR3 protein is CAISVGYEQFF. The DNA of the CDR3 is TGTGCCATCAGTGTGGGGTATGAGCAGTTCTTC. This rearrangement joins TRBV10-3 to TRBJ2-1, with no clear D. Trimming took off 4 bases at V and 8 bases at J, with 6 bases between the two ends. Per germline, CDR1 ENHRY and CDR2 SYGVKD. CDR3 length: 11 amino acids.

The chain combines TRBV11-2 with TRBJ2-1, with unresolved D. The CDR3 length is 16 residues. Germline V gene sequence: CDR1 SGHAT, CDR2 FQNNGV. V lost 1 base and J lost 5, with 15 bases in between. The CDR3 protein is CASSLVKGKKNNEQFF. In nucleotides, the CDR3 is TGTGCCAGCAGCTTAGTCAAGGGAAAAAAGAACAATGAGCAGTTCTTC.

This clonotype was counted many times. The J gene is TRBJ2-7, the V gene TRBV18; 10 nucleotides align to TRBD1. V was clipped by 5 bases and J by 4 bases; unmatched bases: 8. The CDR3 has 15 residues. Germline assignment: CDR1 KGHSH and CDR2 LQKENI. This CDR3 reads CASSVGTGARYEQYV. CDR3 DNA: TGTGCCAGCTCAGTGGGGACAGGGGCCAGATACGAGCAGTACGTC.

This clonotype was picked up a small number of times. The rearrangement links TRBV27 to TRBJ2-7, with 10 bases lining up with TRBD2. Trimming at V came to 5 bases and at J to 3 bases, leaving 7 bases not matched to a gene. The CDR3 contains 15 residues. The germline V gene encodes CDR1 MNHEY and CDR2 SMNVEV (reference sequence). CDR3 DNA sequence: TGTGCCAGCAGTGTATACCTAGCGGGAGTCTACGAGCAGTACTTC. Its translation is CASSVYLAGVYEQYF.

The V and J genes are TRBV29-1 and TRBJ2-1, with TRBD2 matching 8 bases. Trimming at V came to 7 bases and at J to 6 bases, leaving 11 bases not matched to a gene. The CDR3 has 14 residues. Germline V gene data show CDR1 as SQVTM and CDR2 as ANQGSEA. The CDR3 DNA follows: TGCAGCGGGGGTGATTGGGCGGGGGGCAATGAGCAGTTCTTC. Its protein is CSGGDWAGGNEQFF.

The chain has TRBV12-3 or TRBV12-4 and TRBJ1-2, with 12 bases matching TRBD1. The CDR3 contains 13 residues. After removal of 6 bases from V and 7 bases from J, the junction contained 3 bases not matched to a gene. The CDR3 nucleotides read TGTGCCAGCAGGGGGACAGGGGGCCGTGGCTACACCTTC. Its protein is CASRGTGGRGYTF.

In its sample, this clonotype was seen many times. J is TRBJ1-3 and V is TRBV7-2, with no clear D. The CDR3 is 14 amino acids. Germline V CDR1 and CDR2: SGHTA, FQGNSA. The V end was cut by 3 bases, the J end by 2 bases, with 8 bases between. This CDR3 is CASSLGNAGNTIYF. CDR3 nucleotide sequence: TGTGCCAGCAGCTTGGGGAACGCTGGAAACACCATATATTTT.

The genes are TRBV5-1 and TRBJ2-6, with D possibly matching TRBD2 (6 bases). The CDR3 is 17 residues long. Germline values: CDR1 SGHRS, CDR2 YFSETQ. Deletions cut 4 bases from V and 0 bases from J, with 14 bases between. The CDR3 loop reads CASSAGTGVSGANVLTF. The DNA for the CDR3 is TGCGCCAGCAGCGCCGGGACTGGAGTCTCTGGGGCCAACGTCCTGACTTTC.

This clonotype was detected many times. V gene TRBV12-3 or TRBV12-4 combines with J gene TRBJ1-2; D is uncertain. V lost 3 bases and J 10 bases, leaving 15 bases between the germline ends. CDR3 length equals 13 residues. CDR3 DNA: TGTGCCAGCAGTTTCTCCTCTGGGGAGCACTACACCTTC. It translates to CASSFSSGEHYTF.

This clonotype was observed a few times. The genes are TRBV4-3 and TRBJ2-3; 8 bases match TRBD1. V gave up 2 bases and J gave up 3 bases; unmatched junction bases: 7. The length of the CDR3 is 16 residues. The germline gives CDR1 LGHNA, CDR2 YSLEER. Written as DNA, the CDR3 is TGCGCCAGCAGCCAATCAGGGGGCTTCGTGACAGATACGCAGTATTTT. Its translation: CASSQSGGFVTDTQYF.

This clonotype was recorded many times. The V call is TRBV28, the J call TRBJ1-3, with a weak D call TRBD1 (6 bases). Germline CDR1 and CDR2: MDHEN and SYDVKM. Trimming left V 7 bases short and J 0 bases short, with 16 bases between. This CDR3 is 16 amino acids long. CDR3 bases: TGTGCCAGCACAGAGGGGGGGGCGAACTCTGGAAACACCATATATTTT. This gives the protein CASTEGGANSGNTIYF.

V usage is TRBV11-2 and J usage is TRBJ2-3, with D tentatively TRBD1 or TRBD2 (6 bases each). The germline V gene encodes CDR1 SGHAT and CDR2 FQNNGV. V was pared by 1 base and J by 4 bases, with 12 bases between. The CDR3 loop spans 15 amino acids. CDR3 bases: TGTGCCAGCAGCTTAGGGGGGGCTGTCCCAGATACGCAGTATTTT. It encodes CASSLGGAVPDTQYF.

This clonotype was observed many times. The rearrangement uses TRBV20-1 and TRBJ2-7; D is possibly TRBD1 (6 bases). The CDR3 runs to 17 residues. CDR1 and CDR2 (germline): DFQATT, SNEGSKA (reference sequence). V dropped 5 bases and J dropped 0 bases, with 23 bases sitting between them. Written as DNA, the CDR3 is TGCAGTGCTTCGCAAACGTACAGGGAAATCAACTCCTACGAGCAGTACTTC. Translated: CSASQTYREINSYEQYF.

This clonotype has a count of ten or more. This sequence joins TRBV27 and TRBJ2-1; tentatively, D is TRBD2 (6 bases). The CDR3 contains 12 residues. Trimming cost V 3 bases and J 9 bases, with 9 bases left between them. Germline V gene data show CDR1 as MNHEY and CDR2 as SMNVEV (reference sequence). In DNA, the CDR3 is TGTGCCAGCAGTTTTTTCGGGAGTGAGCAGTTCTTC. Its translation is CASSFFGSEQFF.

The chain couples TRBV7-2 to TRBJ2-5; D tentatively reads TRBD1 or TRBD2 (5 bases each). V shed 1 base and J shed 9 bases, with 12 bases lying between them. Germline CDR1 and CDR2: SGHTA and FQGNSA. There are 13 residues in the CDR3. CDR3 bases: TGTGCCAGCAGCTTAGACGGAGTGGGGGCCCAGTACTTC. It encodes CASSLDGVGAQYF.

The chain recombines TRBV6-1 with TRBJ2-5; 8 bases are shared with TRBD1. Germline trimming cut 5 bases from V and 5 bases from J; bases unmatched to any gene: 7. This CDR3 spans 14 amino acids. Germline CDR1 MNHNS, CDR2 SASEGT. CDR3 sequence reads: CASSTGGTLETQYF. In nucleotides, the CDR3 is TGTGCCAGCAGTACAGGGGGTACTCTCGAGACCCAGTACTTC.

Ten or more counts support this clonotype. This sequence joins TRBV14 and TRBJ2-1; the D gene is possibly TRBD2 (6 bases). The CDR3 runs 11 residues. The germline gives CDR1 SGHDN, CDR2 FVKESK. V was clipped by 9 bases and J by 10 bases, with 13 bases between them. The CDR3 protein is CASERAGEQFF. The CDR3 DNA is TGTGCCAGTGAACGGGCGGGAGAGCAGTTCTTC.

The rearrangement links TRBV20-1 to TRBJ1-1; D not resolved. Germline V gene data show CDR1 as DFQATT and CDR2 as SNEGSKA (reference sequence). CDR3 size: 13 residues. V was pared by 3 bases and J by 4 bases, with 12 bases between. The CDR3 protein is CSASPGRATEAFF. The CDR3 region has the DNA TGCAGTGCTAGTCCGGGCCGCGCCACTGAAGCTTTCTTT.

V usage is TRBV30 and J usage is TRBJ2-1; D uncertain. V was cut by 3 bases and J by 4 bases, with 19 bases left in between. The CDR3 loop spans 16 amino acids. Germline V gives CDR1 GTSNPN, CDR2 SVGIG (reference sequence). This chain's CDR3 is CAWRPLAPDVYNEQFF. The CDR3 region has the DNA TGTGCCTGGAGACCATTGGCCCCCGACGTTTACAATGAGCAGTTCTTC.

This clonotype showed up many times. The V gene is TRBV20-1, the J gene TRBJ2-3, with 9 bases fitting TRBD2. Germline loops: CDR1 DFQATT, CDR2 SNEGSKA (reference sequence). V trimming: 2 bases; J trimming: 4 bases; junction bases outside the gene matches: 7. The length of the CDR3 is 15 residues. The CDR3 sequence is CSARTLGLASDTQYF. The CDR3 DNA sequence: TGCAGTGCTAGAACCCTCGGACTAGCGTCAGATACGCAGTATTTT.

Ten or more counts support this clonotype. V is TRBV29-1 and J is TRBJ2-5; D is uncertain. CDR3 size: 11 residues. Trimming removed 5 bases from V and 2 bases from J, with 6 bases in between. CDR1 and CDR2 from the germline V gene are SQVTM and ANQGSEA. In DNA, the CDR3 is TGCAGCGTTCTTAGACAAGAGACCCAGTACTTC. This gives the protein CSVLRQETQYF.

This chain uses TRBV5-1 with TRBJ2-1; D not certain. The CDR3 loop spans 12 amino acids. CDR1 is SGHRS, CDR2 YFSETQ, per germline. The ends were cut back, 2 bases at V and 8 bases at J, with 8 bases in the middle. The CDR3 DNA is TGCGCCAGCAGCTTCAGCGTGCATGAGCAGTTCTTC. Translating gives CASSFSVHEQFF. The variable domain in full, completed from reference TRBV5-1 and TRBJ2-1, reads KAGVTQTPRYLIKTRGQQVTLSCSPISGHRSVSWYQQTPGQGLQFLFEYFSETQRNKGNFPGRFSGRQFSNSRSEMNVSTLELGDSALYLCASSFSVHEQFFGPGTRLTVL.